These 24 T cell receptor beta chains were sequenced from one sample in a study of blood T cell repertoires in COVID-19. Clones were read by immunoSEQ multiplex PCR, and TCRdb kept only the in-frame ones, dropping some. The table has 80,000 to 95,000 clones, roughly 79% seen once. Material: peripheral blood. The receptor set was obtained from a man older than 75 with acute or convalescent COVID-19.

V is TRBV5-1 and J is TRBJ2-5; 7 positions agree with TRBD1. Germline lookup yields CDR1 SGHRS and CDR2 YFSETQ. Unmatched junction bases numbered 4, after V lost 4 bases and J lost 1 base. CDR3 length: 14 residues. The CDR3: CASSDGQVQETQYF. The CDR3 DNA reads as TGCGCCAGCAGCGATGGACAGGTCCAAGAGACCCAGTACTTC.

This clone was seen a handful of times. CDR3 in amino acids: CSAISDTQYF. The CDR3 DNA reads TGCAGTGCAATATCAGATACGCAGTATTTT. The chain recombines TRBV20-1 with TRBJ2-3, with unresolved D. Germline CDR1 and CDR2: DFQATT and SNEGSKA (reference sequence). Trimming left V 6 bases short and J 4 bases short, with 5 bases between. This CDR3 has 10 residues.

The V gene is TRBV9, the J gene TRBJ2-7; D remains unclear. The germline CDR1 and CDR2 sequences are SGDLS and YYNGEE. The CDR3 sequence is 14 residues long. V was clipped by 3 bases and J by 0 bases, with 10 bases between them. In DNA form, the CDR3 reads TGTGCCAGCAGCGCGACGGGTAGCTCCTACGAGCAGTACTTC. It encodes CASSATGSSYEQYF.

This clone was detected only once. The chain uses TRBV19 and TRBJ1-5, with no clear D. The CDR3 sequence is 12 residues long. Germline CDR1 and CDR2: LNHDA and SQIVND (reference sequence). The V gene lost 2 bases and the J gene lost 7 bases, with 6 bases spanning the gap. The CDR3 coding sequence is TGTGCCAGTAGTATAATACAGCAGCCCCAGCATTTT. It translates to CASSIIQQPQHF.

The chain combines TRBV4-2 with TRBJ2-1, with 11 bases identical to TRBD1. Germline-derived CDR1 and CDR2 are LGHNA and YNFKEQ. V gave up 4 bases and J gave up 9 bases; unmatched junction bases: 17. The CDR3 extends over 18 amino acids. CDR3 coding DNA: TGTGCCAGCAGCCCTGGGACAGGGGGGACCGGGAGGGCAGGTGAGCAGTTCTTC. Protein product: CASSPGTGGTGRAGEQFF.

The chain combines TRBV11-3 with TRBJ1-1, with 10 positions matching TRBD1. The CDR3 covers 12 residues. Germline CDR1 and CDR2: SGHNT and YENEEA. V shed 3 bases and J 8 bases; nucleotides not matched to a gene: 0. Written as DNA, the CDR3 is TGTGCCAGCAGCTTGGGACAGGGGGAAGCTTTCTTT. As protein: CASSLGQGEAFF.

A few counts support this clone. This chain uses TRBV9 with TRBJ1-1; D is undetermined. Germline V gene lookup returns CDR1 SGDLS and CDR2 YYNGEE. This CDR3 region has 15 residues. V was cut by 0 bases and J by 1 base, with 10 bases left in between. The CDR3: CASSVGGPKNTEAFF. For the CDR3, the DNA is TGTGCCAGCAGCGTAGGCGGGCCCAAGAACACTGAAGCTTTCTTT.

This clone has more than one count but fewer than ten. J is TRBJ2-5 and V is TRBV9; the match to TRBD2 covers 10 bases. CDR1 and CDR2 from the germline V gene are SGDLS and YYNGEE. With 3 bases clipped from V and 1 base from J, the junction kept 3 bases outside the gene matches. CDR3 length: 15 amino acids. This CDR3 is CASSGSGRPQETQYF. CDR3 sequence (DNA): TGTGCCAGCAGCGGTAGCGGGAGGCCCCAAGAGACCCAGTACTTC.

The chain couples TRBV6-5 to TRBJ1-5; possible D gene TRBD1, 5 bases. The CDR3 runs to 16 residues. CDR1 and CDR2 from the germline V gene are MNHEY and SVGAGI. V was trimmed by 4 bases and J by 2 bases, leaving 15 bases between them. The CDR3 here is CASSSGGAGGNQPQHF. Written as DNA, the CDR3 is TGTGCCAGCAGTTCCGGCGGAGCGGGGGGCAATCAGCCCCAGCATTTT.

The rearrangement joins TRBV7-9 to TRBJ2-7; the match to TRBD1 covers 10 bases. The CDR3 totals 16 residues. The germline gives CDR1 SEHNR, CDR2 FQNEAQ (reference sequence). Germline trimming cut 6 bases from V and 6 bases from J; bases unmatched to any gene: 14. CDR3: CASRRETGGAGPEQYF. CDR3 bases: TGTGCCAGCAGGCGAGAGACAGGGGGCGCGGGTCCCGAGCAGTACTTC.

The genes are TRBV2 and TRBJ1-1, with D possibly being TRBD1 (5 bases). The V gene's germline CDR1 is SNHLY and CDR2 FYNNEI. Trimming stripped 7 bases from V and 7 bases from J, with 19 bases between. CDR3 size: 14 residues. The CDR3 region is CASIPGDLLNEAFF. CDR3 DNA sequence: TGTGCCAGCATACCGGGGGATCTCCTCAATGAAGCTTTCTTT.

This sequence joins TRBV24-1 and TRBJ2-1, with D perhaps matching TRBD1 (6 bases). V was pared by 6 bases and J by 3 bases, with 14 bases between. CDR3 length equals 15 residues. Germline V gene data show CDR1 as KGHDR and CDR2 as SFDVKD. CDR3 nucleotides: TGTGCCACCAGTAAGACCCGGGACATCTACAATGAGCAGTTCTTC. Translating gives CATSKTRDIYNEQFF.

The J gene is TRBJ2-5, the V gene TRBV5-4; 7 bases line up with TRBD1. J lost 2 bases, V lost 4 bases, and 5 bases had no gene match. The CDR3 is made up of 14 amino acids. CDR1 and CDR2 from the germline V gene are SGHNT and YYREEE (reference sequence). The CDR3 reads CASSRDREQETQYF. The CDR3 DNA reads TGTGCCAGCAGCAGAGACAGGGAACAAGAGACCCAGTACTTC.

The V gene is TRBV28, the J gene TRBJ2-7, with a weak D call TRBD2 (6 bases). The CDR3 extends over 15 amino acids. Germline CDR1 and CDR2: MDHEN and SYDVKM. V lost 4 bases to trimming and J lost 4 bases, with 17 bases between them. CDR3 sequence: CASSSAGTGGYEQYF. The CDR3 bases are TGTGCCAGCAGTTCCGCCGGGACTGGAGGGTACGAGCAGTACTTC.

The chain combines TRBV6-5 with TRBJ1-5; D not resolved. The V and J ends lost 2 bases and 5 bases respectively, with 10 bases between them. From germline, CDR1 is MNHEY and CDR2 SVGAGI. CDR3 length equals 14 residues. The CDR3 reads CASSYSQVDQPQHF. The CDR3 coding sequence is TGTGCCAGCAGTTACAGTCAGGTAGATCAGCCCCAGCATTTT.

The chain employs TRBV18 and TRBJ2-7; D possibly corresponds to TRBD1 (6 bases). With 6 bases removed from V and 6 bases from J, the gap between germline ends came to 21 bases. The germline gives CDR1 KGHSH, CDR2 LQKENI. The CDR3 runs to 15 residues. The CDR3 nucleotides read TGTGCCAGCTCCCCCTTACAGGGTGGTTCGGGCGAGCAGTACTTC. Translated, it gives CASSPLQGGSGEQYF.

CDR3 region: CASSFQAYNEQFF. The CDR3 region has the DNA TGTGCCAGCAGCTTCCAGGCCTACAATGAGCAGTTCTTC. The chain couples TRBV9 to TRBJ2-1, with unresolved D. The V gene's germline CDR1 is SGDLS and CDR2 YYNGEE. The CDR3 sequence is 13 residues long. The germline V and J ends were trimmed by 4 bases and 2 bases, with 7 bases remaining between them. Looking up the rest from reference TRBV9 and TRBJ2-1 gives the full variable domain: DSGVTQTPKHLITATGQRVTLRCSPRSGDLSVYWYQQSLDQGLQFLIQYYNGEERAKGNILERFSAQQFPDLHSELNLSSLELGDSALYFCASSFQAYNEQFFGPGTRLTVL.

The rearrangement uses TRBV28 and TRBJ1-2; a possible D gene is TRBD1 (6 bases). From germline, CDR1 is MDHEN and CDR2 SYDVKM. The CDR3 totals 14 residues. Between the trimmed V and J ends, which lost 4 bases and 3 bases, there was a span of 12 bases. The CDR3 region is CASSSRQADYGYTF. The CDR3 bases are TGTGCCAGCAGTTCCAGACAGGCCGACTATGGCTACACCTTC.

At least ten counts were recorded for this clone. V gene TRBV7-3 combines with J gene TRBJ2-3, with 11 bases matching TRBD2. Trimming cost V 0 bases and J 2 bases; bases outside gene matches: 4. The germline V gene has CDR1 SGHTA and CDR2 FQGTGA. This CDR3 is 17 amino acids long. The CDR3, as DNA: TGTGCCAGCAGCTTAACCTTAGCGGGAGGGATCACAGATACGCAGTATTTT. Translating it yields CASSLTLAGGITDTQYF. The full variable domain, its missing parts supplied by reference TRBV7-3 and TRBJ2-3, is GAGVSQTPSNKVTEKGKYVELRCDPISGHTALYWYRQSLGQGPEFLIYFQGTGAADDSGLPNDRFFAVRPEGSVSTLKIQRTERGDSAVYLCASSLTLAGGITDTQYFGPGTRLTVL.

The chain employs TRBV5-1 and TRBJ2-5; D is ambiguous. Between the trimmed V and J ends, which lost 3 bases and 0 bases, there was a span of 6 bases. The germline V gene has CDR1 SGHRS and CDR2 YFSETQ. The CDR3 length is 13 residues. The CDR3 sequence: CASSWQYQETQYF. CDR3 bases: TGCGCCAGCAGCTGGCAGTACCAAGAGACCCAGTACTTC.

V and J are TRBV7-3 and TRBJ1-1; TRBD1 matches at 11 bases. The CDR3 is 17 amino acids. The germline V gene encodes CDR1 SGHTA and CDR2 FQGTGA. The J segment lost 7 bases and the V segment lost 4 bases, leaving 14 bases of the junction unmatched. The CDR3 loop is CASSSNPPGQGGSEAFF. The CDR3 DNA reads TGTGCCAGCAGCTCCAACCCACCGGGACAGGGGGGGAGTGAAGCTTTCTTT.

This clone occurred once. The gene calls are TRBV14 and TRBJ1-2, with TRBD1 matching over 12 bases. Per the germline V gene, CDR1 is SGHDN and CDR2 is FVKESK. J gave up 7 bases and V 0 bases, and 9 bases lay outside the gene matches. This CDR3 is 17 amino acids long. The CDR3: CASSQDGTGGITGGYTF. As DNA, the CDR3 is TGTGCCAGCAGCCAAGATGGGACAGGGGGCATCACTGGTGGCTACACCTTC.

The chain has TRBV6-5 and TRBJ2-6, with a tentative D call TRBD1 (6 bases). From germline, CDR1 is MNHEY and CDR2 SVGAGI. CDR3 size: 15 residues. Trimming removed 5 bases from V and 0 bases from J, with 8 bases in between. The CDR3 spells CASSTGFSGANVLTF. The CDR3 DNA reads TGTGCCAGCAGTACAGGGTTCTCTGGGGCCAACGTCCTGACTTTC.

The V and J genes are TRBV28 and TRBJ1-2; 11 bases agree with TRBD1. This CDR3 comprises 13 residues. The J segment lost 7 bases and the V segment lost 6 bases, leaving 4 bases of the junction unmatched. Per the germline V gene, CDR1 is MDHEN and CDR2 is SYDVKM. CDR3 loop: CASRDRGRGGYTF. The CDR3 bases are TGTGCCAGCAGGGACAGGGGGCGCGGTGGCTACACCTTC.